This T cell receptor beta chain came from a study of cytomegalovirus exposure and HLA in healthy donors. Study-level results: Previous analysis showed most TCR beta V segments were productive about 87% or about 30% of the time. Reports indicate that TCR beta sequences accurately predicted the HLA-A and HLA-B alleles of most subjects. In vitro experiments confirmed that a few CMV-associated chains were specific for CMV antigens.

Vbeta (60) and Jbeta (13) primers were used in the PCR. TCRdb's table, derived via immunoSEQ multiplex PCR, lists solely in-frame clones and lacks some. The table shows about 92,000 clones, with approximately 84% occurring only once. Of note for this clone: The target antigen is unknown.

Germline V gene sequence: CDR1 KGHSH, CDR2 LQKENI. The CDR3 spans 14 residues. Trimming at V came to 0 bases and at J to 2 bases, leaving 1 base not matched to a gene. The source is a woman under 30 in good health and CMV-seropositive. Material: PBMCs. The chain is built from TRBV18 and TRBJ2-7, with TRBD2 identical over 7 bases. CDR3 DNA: TGTGCCAGCTCACCACCGGCGGGGGCCTACGAGCAGTACTTC. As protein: CASSPPAGAYEQYF.